One TCR beta chain is described in this entry. The count of this clone is one. The target of this receptor is not known. Qualities for individual bases were not recorded, and no much larger clone is one base off. Other DNA sequences in this sample translate to the same CDR3. The sample originates from a study of OX40 agonist ivuxolimab in advanced cancers. The study in broad terms: Ivuxolimab was an agonistic, fully human IgG2 monoclonal antibody directed against OX40 (CD134), a costimulatory receptor. Intravenous ivuxolimab was administered to patients every 2 weeks at six dose levels: 0.01, 0.1, 0.3, 1.5, 3 and 10 mg/kg. Peripheral TCRbeta sequencing was intended to test whether TCR sequence diversity was altered and clonal T-cell expansion was caused by ivuxolimab. A male proportion of roughly 80% and a mean age of about 60 years, ranging from 23 to 79, were recorded for the dose-escalation cohort. Patients were allowed to have had prior anti-PD-1, anti-PD-L1 or anti-CTLA-4 therapy, and 30% to 40% of the dose-escalation patients had previously received checkpoint inhibitors. Among the approximately 50 dose-escalation patients, 19 had hepatocellular carcinoma, 15 melanoma, 9 renal cell carcinoma and 9 head and neck cancer. The paper reports the monotherapy dose-escalation portion (N = 52 patients) of the phase I ivuxolimab trial. Partial responses were achieved by three dose-escalation patients, of whom one had hepatocellular carcinoma and two had cutaneous melanoma. Findings and caveats that apply to the study as a whole: At doses of 0.1 to 3.0 mg/kg, clonal expansion of both CD4+ and CD8+ T cells in blood was seen between baseline and week 6. On average, CD8+ T cells showed more expanded clones than CD4+ T cells after ivuxolimab. In the 0.1-3.0 mg/kg groups, partial responders were among the patients with the lowest normalized peripheral clonal expansion, particularly in CD8+ T cells. Low levels of normalized T-cell clonal expansion were also seen in some nonresponding patients. Antigen specificity was not determined for the clonally expanded peripheral T cells.

The trial excluded patients who had a history of autoimmune disease or were on systemic immunosuppression. Peripheral blood for TCR sequencing was drawn from every dose cohort at baseline, at cycle 4 day 1 and at cycle 7 day 1. The samples were drawn from a first-in-human, open-label, multicenter phase I dose-escalation trial of ivuxolimab. Adults with locally advanced or metastatic melanoma, renal cell, hepatocellular, or head and neck squamous cell carcinoma were enrolled in the trial. Before TCR sequencing, CD4+ T cells and CD8+ T cells from peripheral blood were sorted into separate populations. Genomic DNA was extracted from sorted cells for sequencing of the TCRbeta CDR3 region. The immunoSEQ Assay was used for sequencing of TCRbeta CDR3 regions. Drawn from immuneACCESS, this table holds only the in-frame rearrangements with V and J called that TCRdb kept. Clones are partly lost; checked studies trace under half to an unresolved V gene and leave the rest unexplained. Counted in this sample were about 69,000 clones; over 75% of them appeared once. The ten most abundant clones make up under 7% of the sample.

Via the germline V gene, CDR1 is SGDLS and CDR2 YYNGEE. The CDR3 numbers 15 residues from cysteine through phenylalanine. Only CDR3 DNA remains: 45 bases, in frame from the first base. Ends trimmed: V by 0 bases, J by 2 bases; bases unmatched to a gene: 2. The chain is made from TRBV9 and TRBJ2-7; TRBD2 fits 10 bases in the junction. The clonotype originates from an adult with an advanced solid tumor such as melanoma, head and neck, liver or kidney cancer. This material consisted of CD4+ or CD8+ T cells sorted from blood, taken in a trial of the OX40 agonist ivuxolimab. CDR3 reads: CASSVGTSGTYEQYF. In nucleotide form, the sequence is TGTGCCAGCAGCGTAGGGACTAGCGGAACCTACGAGCAGTACTTC.